This TCR beta chain was captured in a study of blood T cell repertoires in COVID-19. Background on the study: Collection of acute and convalescent COVID-19 samples took place in the United States, Italy and Spain. Sources were T cells, B-cell-depleted T cells, or PBMCs; the material itself was cDNA or gDNA.

This clone appeared a single time. Methods used by the authors: Amplification of reference gene primers was used by the study to estimate nucleated cell counts. Sequencing used immunoSEQ multiplex PCR; TCRdb keeps in-frame clones, though not all of them. D and trimming come from the DNA, and the V and J calls and clone size come from that table. The table lists about 180,000 clones, 87% of them singletons. In germline, CDR1 is SNHLY, CDR2 FYNNEI. The CDR3 extends over 13 amino acids. The trim removed 7 bases at V and 5 bases at J, leaving 4 bases unmatched. Sequencing input: peripheral blood. V is TRBV2 and J is TRBJ1-5, with 8 bases fitting TRBD1. The sequence was collected from a woman between 70 and 85 years old with COVID-19, enrolled during active disease. The DNA of the CDR3 is TGTGCCAGCACGGGACAGGTGGATCAGCCCCAGCATTTT. Amino acid sequence: CASTGQVDQPQHF.